This TCR beta chain was profiled in a study of cytomegalovirus exposure and HLA in healthy donors. Study-level results: According to the study, 150 to 200 TCR beta chains were cytomegalovirus-associated. The analysis excluded some indistinguishable V segments, including TRBV6-2 and TRBV6-3. The study carried out a later analysis of TCR beta sequences. It associated some 17,000 of them with specific HLA alleles at a false discovery rate of 0.05. Accurate prediction of most subjects' HLA-A and HLA-B alleles from TCR beta sequences was reported.

The sample holds a few counts of this clone. Its target is unknown. This CDR3 region has 13 residues. Germline CDR1 reads GTSNPN; CDR2 reads SVGIG (reference sequence). Unmatched junction bases numbered 4, after V lost 2 bases and J lost 4 bases. The PCR made use of 60 Vbeta and 13 Jbeta primers. This table comes from immunoSEQ multiplex PCR, and its TCRdb copy is limited to in-frame clones, with some not included. This sample has fewer than 90,000 clones, with more than 70% found just once. This clonotype originated in a man aged 30 to 45 in good health and CMV-seronegative. Sequenced input: PBMCs. This chain links TRBV30 with TRBJ2-5, with 7 positions matching TRBD2. The CDR3 here is CAWSMGGVETQYF. Written as DNA, the CDR3 is TGTGCCTGGAGTATGGGGGGGGTAGAGACCCAGTACTTC. The full variable domain, rest sourced from reference TRBV30 and TRBJ2-5, is SQTIHQWPATLVQPVGSPLSLECTVEGTSNPNLYWYRQAAGRGLQLLFYSVGIGQISSEVPQNLSASRPQDRQFILSSKKLLLSDSGFYLCAWSMGGVETQYFGPGTRLLVL.